The rows below give T cell receptor beta chains drawn from one sample of a study of spatial heterogeneity in lung cancer. In TCRdb, the 5' RACE reads were re-called with MiXCR into one record per CDR3 protein. The table includes about 120,000 distinct CDR3 sequences, 12% detected once. Here the sequenced sample was PBMCs, taken at follow-up. These receptors were taken from a male donor with early-stage non-small cell lung cancer. CDR3s include the opening cysteine and the closing phenylalanine or tryptophan. Each record gives: V gene, CDR3 length, D gene, CDR3 protein. A D gene is named only where the DNA matches it firmly.

v_gene: TRBV9
len: 16
d_gene: .
CDR3aa: CASSSNPGRKDYGYTF

v_gene: TRBV5-1
len: 15
d_gene: .
CDR3aa: CASSPSRGWAYEQYF

v_gene: TRBV29-1
len: 14
d_gene: .
CDR3aa: CSVIPGSANYGYTF

v_gene: TRBV7-2
len: 17
d_gene: .
CDR3aa: CASSQSRGGLTPYEQYF

v_gene: TRBV5-6
len: 13
d_gene: .
CDR3aa: CASRSPHDYEQYF

v_gene: TRBV27
len: 13
d_gene: .
CDR3aa: CASSEGRGAEQYF

v_gene: TRBV6-6
len: 14
d_gene: .
CDR3aa: CASSYSTAGQPQHF

v_gene: TRBV19
len: 16
d_gene: TRBD2
CDR3aa: CASRTSGGRRYNEQFF

v_gene: TRBV4-1
len: 16
d_gene: TRBD2
CDR3aa: CASSHPTGGAPYEQYF

v_gene: TRBV6-1
len: 14
d_gene: TRBD1
CDR3aa: CASRRDRVSYEQYF

v_gene: TRBV4-3
len: 13
d_gene: .
CDR3aa: CASSQDRRYTQYF

v_gene: TRBV20-1
len: 13
d_gene: .
CDR3aa: CSAIPGDPRGYTF

v_gene: TRBV20-1
len: 16
d_gene: .
CDR3aa: CSARDLGLAGNQPQHF

v_gene: TRBV4-3
len: 14
d_gene: TRBD1
CDR3aa: CASSPGQGAREAFF

v_gene: TRBV20-1
len: 11
d_gene: TRBD1
CDR3aa: CSASDRAEAFF

v_gene: TRBV30
len: 14
d_gene: .
CDR3aa: CAWNTGRLSYGYTF

v_gene: TRBV6-5
len: 12
d_gene: .
CDR3aa: CASSPGENIQYF

v_gene: TRBV29-1
len: 11
d_gene: .
CDR3aa: CSARGNGELFF

v_gene: TRBV10-2
len: 16
d_gene: TRBD2
CDR3aa: CASSGLAGPTGETQYF

v_gene: TRBV6-2/TRBV6-3
len: 15
d_gene: TRBD1
CDR3aa: CASSRWTGGFPEAFF

v_gene: TRBV5-1
len: 13
d_gene: .
CDR3aa: CASSLSSNYGYTF

v_gene: TRBV3-1
len: 14
d_gene: TRBD2
CDR3aa: CASSQDGTSGTQYF